Detailed here is one T cell receptor (beta chain). The data originate from a study of T-cell reconstitution after alpha-beta-depleted transplantation in children. The authors prepared the TCRbeta library with unique molecular identifiers. TCRdb re-called the PCR reads through MiXCR, storing one row per CDR3 protein. The sample lists over 300,000 distinct CDR3 sequences, over 9% occurring once. With V trimmed by 0 bases and J by 6 bases, 11 bases remained unmatched. The CDR3 is 17 residues long. CDR1 is MNHEY and CDR2 is SMNVEV in the germline V gene (reference sequence). J is TRBJ2-3 and V is TRBV27, with 8 bases identical to TRBD1. The sequence was obtained from a human donor who donated a stem cell graft to a child with acute lymphoblastic leukemia. Here the sequenced sample was PBMCs from the stem cell graft donor, taken from the stem cell graft. The CDR3 reads CASSLSPRQGLTDTQYF. CDR3 in DNA: TGTGCCAGCAGTTTATCGCCAAGACAGGGGTTGACGGATACGCAGTATTTT.